The entry below describes one T cell receptor (beta chain). The antigen remains unidentified. The data are from a study of cytomegalovirus exposure and HLA in healthy donors. Primers for the PCR totalled 60 Vbeta and 13 Jbeta. Assay used: immunoSEQ multiplex PCR; TCRdb lists only in-frame clones, some missing. The sample contains some 120,000 clones, over 60% of which appear only once. Findings and caveats of the study: Sequencing depth across donors, presence/absence analyses assumed, was roughly uniform.

The V and J ends lost 2 bases and 8 bases, in that order; junction bases with no gene match: 7. Germline lookup yields CDR1 MNHNY and CDR2 SVGAGI (reference sequence). The CDR3 has 16 residues. This chain connects TRBV6-6 to TRBJ1-6; 9 bases fit TRBD1. Input material: PBMCs. The TCR sequence derives from a man younger than 40 in good health and CMV-seropositive. CDR3 in DNA: TGTGCCAGCAGTTACAGTTTGGGGACAGGGCATTCACCCCTCCACTTT. Protein product: CASSYSLGTGHSPLHF.